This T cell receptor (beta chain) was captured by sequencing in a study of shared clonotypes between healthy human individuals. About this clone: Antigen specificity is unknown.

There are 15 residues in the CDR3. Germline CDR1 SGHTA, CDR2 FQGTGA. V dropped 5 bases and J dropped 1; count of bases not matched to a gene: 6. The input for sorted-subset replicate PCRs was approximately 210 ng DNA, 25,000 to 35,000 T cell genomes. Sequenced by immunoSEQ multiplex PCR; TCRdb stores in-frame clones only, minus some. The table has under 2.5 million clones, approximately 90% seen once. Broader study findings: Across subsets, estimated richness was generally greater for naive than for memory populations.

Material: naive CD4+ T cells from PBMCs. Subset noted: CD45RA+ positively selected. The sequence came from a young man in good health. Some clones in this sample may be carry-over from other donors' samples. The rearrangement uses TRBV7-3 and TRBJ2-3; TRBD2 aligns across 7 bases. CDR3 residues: CASSPSAGGTDTQYF. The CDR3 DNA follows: TGTGCCAGCAGCCCCTCGGCGGGAGGCACAGATACGCAGTATTTT.